Here is one TCR beta chain with its context. The sample originates from a study of identical twins. CDR3 size: 14 residues. The J segment lost 8 bases and the V segment lost 0 bases, leaving 9 bases of the junction unmatched. Looked up from germline, CDR1 is GTSNPN and CDR2 is SVGIG (reference sequence). Unique molecular identifiers were present on cDNA, and template switching added a universal primer site. TCRdb used MiXCR to reprocess the 5' RACE reads, holding one entry per CDR3 protein. The sample lists about 520,000 distinct CDR3 sequences; roughly 21% were seen once. This sample was shared with a second study, whose subject was T cells expressing NK-cell markers. That work adds: Of eight sequenced donors, seven were HCMV-seropositive and one HCMV-seronegative.

This sequence joins TRBV30 and TRBJ1-2, with 7 bases aligning to TRBD1. The sample was CD4+ T cells sorted from blood. The origin of this receptor is a woman between 18 and 30 years old in good health. CDR3 residues: CAWSVLEGAVGYTF. CDR3 DNA: TGTGCCTGGAGTGTACTGGAGGGGGCGGTCGGCTACACCTTC. Variable domain in full (rest from reference TRBV30 and TRBJ1-2): SQTIHQWPATLVQPVGSPLSLECTVEGTSNPNLYWYRQAAGRGLQLLFYSVGIGQISSEVPQNLSASRPQDRQFILSSKKLLLSDSGFYLCAWSVLEGAVGYTFGSGTRLTVV.